One TCR beta chain is described in this entry. No antigen is known for it. Per-nucleotide qualities are absent, and no much larger clonotype sits a single base away. The cohort comprised some 700 healthy bone marrow donors. Cohort members were all nominally healthy when sampled, although unrecorded immune exposures were likely present. The donor tested CMV seronegative and was one of the 352 seronegative cohort members. Each donor provided a peripheral blood sample, and peripheral blood mononuclear cells were used for TCR beta sequencing. Genomic DNA extraction from the blood cell samples was performed with the Qiagen DNeasy Blood Extraction Kit. The source of the sample is a study of cytomegalovirus exposure and HLA in healthy donors (dated by TCRdb to 2016 to 2017). In terms of the full investigation: In an earlier analysis of 587 of the donors, 250 to 350 Gb of sequence data and some 120 million unique TCR beta sequences from 150 million to 200 million T cells were reported. The study aimed to test whether signatures of past pathogen exposure could be identified by cataloging public T cell receptors. An early release covering around 630 HLA-typed donors comprised about 320 gigabases of sequencing data and tens of millions of unique TCR sequences. Four or five DR-DQ haplotypes were handled as single units for association and clustering because linkage in the cohort was strong. On average, around 200,000 unique TCR beta nucleotide sequences were sequenced per donor among roughly 430 genotyped donors of the cohort, with 15% to 20% of those sequences being non-productive. Among the 398 genotyped donors, approximately 76% belonged to the genetic ancestry cluster associated with self-reported Caucasian donors. In the later analysis, no new phenotypic data were used to find candidate immune exposures; instead, reliance was placed on TCR beta sequences and their occurrence across donors. Genome-wide SNP genotypes for about 65% of the roughly 700 donors were used in a later genetic analysis, which treated that subset as a discovery cohort. Besides the first cohort of 500 to 700 subjects, a separate validation cohort made up of roughly 120 different subjects was used. Every discovery cohort repertoire had been produced on one sequencing platform. To predict cytomegalovirus infection status, the study combined high-throughput TCR immunosequencing, statistical association of individual TCRs with disease status, and machine learning. In a later analysis, previously published TCR beta repertoires from 550 to 700 donors were re-analyzed and high-resolution HLA genotyping was added so that TCR occurrence patterns could be studied. The number of donors typed differed by locus, with about 620-630 for A, B, C, DRB1 and DQB1, approximately 500 for DQA1, 606 for DPA1, and 450 to 480 for DPB1. HLA typing covered class I and class II loci at four-digit resolution. An earlier analysis of several hundred of the donors applied high-throughput TCR beta sequencing to assess whether each TCR beta V gene segment acted as functional or pseudogenic. Donor age, sex, ethnicity and CMV serostatus were collected together with the repertoire data. The study profiled the T cell repertoires of around 700 subjects by immunosequencing and related them to cytomegalovirus serostatus. On the study overall, not on this receptor specifically: The study gave a list of 150 to 200 TCR beta chains associated with cytomegalovirus. A later analysis found that HLA-associated TCR beta chains were more clonally expanded and had lower generation probabilities than equally common non-associated chains. Because HLA typing was unavailable for some donors at each locus, only the typed subset was used in association tests. A group of highly shared sequence variants was considered likely to be a technical artifact of the sequencing pipeline. In a later genetic analysis, fewer N-insertions in productive TCRs were reported among donors in an Asian-associated ancestry cluster than the roughly 640-donor mean. Strong co-occurrence of HLA alleles, especially DR and DQ, made assigning TCR associations to individual alleles difficult. Across donors, most TCR sequences were observed very rarely, whereas some public TCRs were present in many individuals. Because counts were too low, around 18 rarely observed V segments, including chromosome 9 orphons, were left out of the earlier analysis of 587 of the donors. Sequencing depth was assumed to be roughly uniform across donors in the presence/absence analyses, though that assumption may not hold. The classifier was reported to diagnose cytomegalovirus status with high specificity and sensitivity in both the original and validation cohorts. The authors suggested that the approach could potentially be extended to other disease states and immunological phenotypes. In a later genetic analysis, a missense DCLRE1C variant was associated with V-gene and J-gene trimming of TCR beta chains, and the association was replicated in an independent cohort. An earlier analysis of 587 of the donors showed that most TCR beta V segments appeared in productive rearrangements either about 90% or about 30% of the time, which broadly matched IMGT annotations. According to a later analysis, most CMV-associated TCR beta chains appeared to be HLA-restricted, and the HLA associations seemed to be driven largely by CMV exposure. The only immune exposure information available for the cohort was CMV serostatus. In vitro tests confirmed that a few of the cytomegalovirus-associated TCR beta chains recognize cytomegalovirus antigens. In this cohort, only TCR beta chains were sequenced, and detectable features were limited by the absence of alpha or paired-chain data. According to a later analysis, TCR association rates differed among HLA loci, with DRB1 alleles showing the most associated TCRs and HLA-C alleles showing the fewest. Correlated functional status among segregating V segments might reflect linkage disequilibrium, but an unknown experimental factor could not be ruled out. In a later analysis, 15,000 to 20,000 TCR beta sequences were associated with specific HLA alleles at a false discovery rate of 0.05. A later analysis reported that several top co-occurrence clusters appeared linked to parvovirus B19, influenza, CMV and Epstein-Barr virus. A further reported finding was that TCR beta sequences accurately predicted the HLA-A and HLA-B alleles for most subjects in the first cohort.

Library creation used the immunoSEQ multiplex PCR assay. A mixture of 60 forward primers for TCR Vbeta segments and 13 reverse primers for TCR Jbeta segments was used in the multiplex PCR. Amplification of the CDR3 region of rearranged TCR beta genes was performed with a multiplex PCR assay on genomic DNA. The amplified TCR beta libraries were sequenced on the Illumina HiSeq System as 87-base-pair reads. The authors' pipeline ran thus. A later analysis tallied some 79 million unique TCR beta chains across the 610 or so repertoires, and approximately 9.9 million of those chains were shared by two or more donors. To remove PCR and sequencing errors, raw reads were error-corrected and collapsed into unique sequences using a nearest-neighbor algorithm that merged closely related sequences. CDR3 sequences were aligned to IMGT reference sequences to assign V, D and J gene segments. For a sequence to be retained, a match of at least six nucleotides was required to both a V gene segment and a J gene segment. Rearrangements were classified as productive when the CDR3 lacked stop codons and remained in frame with V and J, and all other rearrangements were classified as non-productive. CDR3 was defined according to IMGT convention as the region running from the second conserved V-encoded cysteine to the conserved J-encoded phenylalanine. The earlier analysis of 500 to 750 of the donors excluded any sequence lacking an unambiguous match to a single V gene segment. An earlier analysis of a few hundred of the donors called V segments functional above 56.7% productive rearrangements and segregating when the between-donor standard deviation exceeded 5%. A statistical classification framework was developed to diagnose cytomegalovirus status using the catalog of TCR beta chain sequences. In a later analysis, TCR nucleotide sequences were compared against IMGT/GENE-DB human TR gene sequences so that V and J genes could be assigned. Using the TCRdist pipeline, a later analysis assigned CDR3 sequences along with most-parsimonious VDJ recombination scenarios. A later analysis defined each TCR beta chain by its CDR3 amino acid sequence plus V-gene family, and excluded reads lacking a unique V-gene family. As a way to deal with suspected cross-contamination and a sequencing artifact, a later analysis dropped 450 to 600 nucleotide sequences that were highly shared and had low generation probability. A later analysis calculated a clonal expansion index for each public chain from normalized within-repertoire ranks of inferred template counts. In a later analysis, generation probabilities were computed using a VDJ recombination model fitted to out-of-frame rearrangements, and the results were checked against IGoR. Hypergeometric tests were used in a later analysis to score TCR-TCR, TCR-HLA and TCR-CMV co-occurrence, with a repertoire-size bias correction applied to the TCR pairs. To estimate false discovery rates, a later analysis permuted the HLA or CMV assignments 20 times. A later analysis grouped co-occurring TCRs with DBSCAN, adding TCRdist sequence similarity when clustering within HLA-allele-positive subsets. Co-occurrence clustering excluded repertoires with fewer than 30,000 or more than 120,000 public chains, plus five with anomalous nucleotide sharing. TCRdb stores this immuneACCESS table with in-frame sequences only. Part of the clones is absent; in the studies checked, under half of the shortfall reflects unresolved V genes, and no reason is known for the rest. V, J and clone size derive from that table, while D and trimming were established from the DNA sequence. The sample table lists 150,000 to 200,000 clones, around 80% of them with a count of one. The ten largest account for more than 1.5% of the sample.

This clonotype originated in a man between 18 and 35 years old in good health and CMV-seronegative. The sample taken for sequencing was PBMCs.

Read as DNA, the sequence is TGCAGCGTTGAAGAAGGGAGTACTACAGATACGCAGTATTTT. It translates to CSVEEGSTTDTQYF. Recombination connected TRBV29-1 to TRBJ2-3; TRBD2 is perhaps the D gene, given 5 matching bases. Measured from the cysteine to the phenylalanine, the CDR3 is 14 residues long. Solely the CDR3 DNA is kept, with 42 bases framed from the first base. The CDR1 and CDR2 encoded by the germline V gene are SQVTM and ANQGSEA. V is cut by 0 bases and J by 3 bases, and the space between the germline ends is 10 bases.